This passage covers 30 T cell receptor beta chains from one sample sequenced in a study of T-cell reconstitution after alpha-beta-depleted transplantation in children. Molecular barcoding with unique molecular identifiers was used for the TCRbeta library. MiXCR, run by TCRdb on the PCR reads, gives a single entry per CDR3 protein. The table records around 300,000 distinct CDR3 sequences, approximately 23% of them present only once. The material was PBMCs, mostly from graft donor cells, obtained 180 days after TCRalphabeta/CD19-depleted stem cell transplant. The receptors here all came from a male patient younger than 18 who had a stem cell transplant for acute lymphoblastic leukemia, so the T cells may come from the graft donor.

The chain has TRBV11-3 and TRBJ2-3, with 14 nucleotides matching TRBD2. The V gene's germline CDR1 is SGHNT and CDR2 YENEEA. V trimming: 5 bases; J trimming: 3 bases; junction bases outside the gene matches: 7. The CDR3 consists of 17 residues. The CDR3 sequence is CASSGRLAGGKTDTQYF. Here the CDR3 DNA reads TGTGCCAGCAGCGGGCGACTAGCGGGAGGGAAGACAGATACGCAGTATTTT.

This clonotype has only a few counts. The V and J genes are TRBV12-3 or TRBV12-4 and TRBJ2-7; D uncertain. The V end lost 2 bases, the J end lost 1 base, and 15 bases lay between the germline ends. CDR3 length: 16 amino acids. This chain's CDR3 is CASSLTHTIWSYEQYF. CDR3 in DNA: TGTGCCAGCAGTTTAACCCACACCATCTGGTCCTACGAGCAGTACTTC.

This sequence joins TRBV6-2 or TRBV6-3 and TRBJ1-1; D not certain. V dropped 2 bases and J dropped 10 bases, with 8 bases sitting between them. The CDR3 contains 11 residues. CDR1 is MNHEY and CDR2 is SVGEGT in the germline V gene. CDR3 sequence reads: CASSYVMGAFF. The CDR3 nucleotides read TGTGCCAGCAGTTACGTCATGGGAGCTTTCTTT.

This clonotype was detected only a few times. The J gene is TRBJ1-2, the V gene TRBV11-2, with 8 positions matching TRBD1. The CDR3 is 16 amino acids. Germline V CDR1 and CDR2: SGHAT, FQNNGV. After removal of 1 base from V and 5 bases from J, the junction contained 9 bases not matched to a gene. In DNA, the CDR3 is TGTGCCAGCAGCTTAGCTGGGACAGGAAAGGAATATGGCTACACCTTC. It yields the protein CASSLAGTGKEYGYTF.

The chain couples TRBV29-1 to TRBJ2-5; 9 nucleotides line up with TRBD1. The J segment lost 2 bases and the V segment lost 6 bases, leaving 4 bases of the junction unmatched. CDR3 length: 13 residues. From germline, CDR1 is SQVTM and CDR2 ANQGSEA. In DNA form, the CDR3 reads TGCAGCGTGTGGACAGGGGTACAAGAGACCCAGTACTTC. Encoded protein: CSVWTGVQETQYF.

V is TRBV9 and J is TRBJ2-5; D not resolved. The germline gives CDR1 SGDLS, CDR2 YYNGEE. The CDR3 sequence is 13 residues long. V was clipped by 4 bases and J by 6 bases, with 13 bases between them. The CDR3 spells CASSPAVVKTQYF. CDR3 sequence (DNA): TGTGCCAGCAGCCCCGCGGTTGTAAAGACCCAGTACTTC.

CDR3 in amino acids: CSADYRGLAGGLIDGGYTQYF. Written as DNA, the CDR3 is TGCAGTGCTGACTACAGGGGACTAGCGGGAGGTTTGATAGATGGGGGTTATACGCAGTATTTT. This chain uses TRBV20-1 with TRBJ2-3, with 15 bases aligning to TRBD2. Germline CDR1 and CDR2: DFQATT and SNEGSKA (reference sequence). V lost 5 bases, J lost 7 bases, and 25 bases stayed unmatched. The CDR3 contains 21 residues.

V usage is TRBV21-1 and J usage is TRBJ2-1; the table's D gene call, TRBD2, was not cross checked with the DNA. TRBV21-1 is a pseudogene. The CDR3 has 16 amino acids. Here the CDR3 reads CASSKGTGTSVYEQFF. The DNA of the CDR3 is TGTGCCAGCAGCAAAGGGACCGGGACTAGCGTATATGAGCAGTTCTTC.

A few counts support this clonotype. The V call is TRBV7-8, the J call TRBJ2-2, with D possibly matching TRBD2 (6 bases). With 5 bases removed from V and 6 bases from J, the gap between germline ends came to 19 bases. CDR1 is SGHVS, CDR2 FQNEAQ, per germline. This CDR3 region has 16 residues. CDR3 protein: CASSPVGPPGAGELFF. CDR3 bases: TGTGCCAGCAGCCCCGTGGGACCCCCGGGGGCCGGGGAGCTGTTTTTT.

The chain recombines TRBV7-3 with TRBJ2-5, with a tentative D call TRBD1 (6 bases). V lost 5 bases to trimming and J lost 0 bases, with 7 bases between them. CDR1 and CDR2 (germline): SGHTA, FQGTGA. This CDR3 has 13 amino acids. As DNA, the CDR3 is TGTGCCAGCAGCGGGGACAACCAAGAGACCCAGTACTTC. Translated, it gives CASSGDNQETQYF.

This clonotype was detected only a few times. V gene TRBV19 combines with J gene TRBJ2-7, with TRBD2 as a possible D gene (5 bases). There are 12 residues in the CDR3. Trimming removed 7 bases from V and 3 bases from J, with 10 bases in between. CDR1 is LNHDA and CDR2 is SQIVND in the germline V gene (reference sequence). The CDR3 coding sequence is TGTGCCAGTAAGGACTGGGGCTACGAGCAGTACTTC. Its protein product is CASKDWGYEQYF. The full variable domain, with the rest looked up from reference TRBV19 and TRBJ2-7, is DGGITQSPKYLFRKEGQNVTLSCEQNLNHDAMYWYRQDPGQGLRLIYYSQIVNDFQKGDIAEGYSVSREKKESFPLTVTSAQKNPTAFYLCASKDWGYEQYFGPGTRLTVT.

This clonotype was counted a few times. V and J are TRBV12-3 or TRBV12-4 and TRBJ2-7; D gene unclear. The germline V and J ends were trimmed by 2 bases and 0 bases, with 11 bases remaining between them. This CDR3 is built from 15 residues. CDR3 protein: CASSLSQATSYEQYF. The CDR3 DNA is TGTGCCAGCAGTTTATCCCAGGCAACCTCCTACGAGCAGTACTTC.

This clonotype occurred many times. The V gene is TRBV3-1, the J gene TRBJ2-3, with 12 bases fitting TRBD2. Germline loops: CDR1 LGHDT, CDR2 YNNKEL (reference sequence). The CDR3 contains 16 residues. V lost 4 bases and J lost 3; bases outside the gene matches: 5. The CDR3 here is CASSPWTSGKTDTQYF. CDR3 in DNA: TGTGCCAGCAGCCCTTGGACTAGCGGGAAAACAGATACGCAGTATTTT.

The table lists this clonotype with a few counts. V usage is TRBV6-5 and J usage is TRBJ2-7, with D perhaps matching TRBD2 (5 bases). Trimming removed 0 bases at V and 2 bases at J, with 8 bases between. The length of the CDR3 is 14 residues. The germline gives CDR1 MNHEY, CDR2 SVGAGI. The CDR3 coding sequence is TGTGCCAGCAGTTACTCAGAGGGTGCCTACGAGCAGTACTTC. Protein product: CASSYSEGAYEQYF.

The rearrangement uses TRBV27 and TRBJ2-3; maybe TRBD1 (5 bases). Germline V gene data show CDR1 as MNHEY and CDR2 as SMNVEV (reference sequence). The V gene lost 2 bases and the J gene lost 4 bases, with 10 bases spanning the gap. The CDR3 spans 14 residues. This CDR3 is CASSLDVGADTQYF. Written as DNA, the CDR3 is TGTGCCAGCAGTTTAGATGTAGGGGCAGATACGCAGTATTTT.

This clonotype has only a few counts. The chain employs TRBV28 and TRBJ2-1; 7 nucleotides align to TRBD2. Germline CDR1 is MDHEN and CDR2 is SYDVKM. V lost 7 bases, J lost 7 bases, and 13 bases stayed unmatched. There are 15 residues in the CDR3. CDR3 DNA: TGTGCCAGCATTCCGCGCGGGAGCACGGTAAATGAGCAGTTCTTC. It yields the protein CASIPRGSTVNEQFF.

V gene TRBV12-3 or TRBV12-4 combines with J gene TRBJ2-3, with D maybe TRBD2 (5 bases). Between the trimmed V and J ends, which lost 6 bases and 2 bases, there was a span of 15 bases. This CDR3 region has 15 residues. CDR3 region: CASSFRRGSTDTQYF. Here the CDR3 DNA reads TGTGCCAGCAGCTTCCGTCGAGGGTCCACAGATACGCAGTATTTT.

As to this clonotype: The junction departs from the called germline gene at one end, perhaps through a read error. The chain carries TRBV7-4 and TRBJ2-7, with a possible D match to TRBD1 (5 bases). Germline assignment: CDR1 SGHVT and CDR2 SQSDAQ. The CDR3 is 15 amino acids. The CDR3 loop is CVSSLAGKGAYEQYF. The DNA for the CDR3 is TGTGTCAGCAGCTTAGCAGGGAAAGGGGCCTACGAGCAGTACTTC. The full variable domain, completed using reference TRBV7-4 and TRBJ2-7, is GAGVSQSPRYKVAKRGRDVALRCDSISGHVTLYWYRQTLGQGSEVLTYSQSDAQRDKSGRPSGRFSAERPERSVSTLKIQRTEQGDSAVYLCVSSLAGKGAYEQYFGPGTRLTVT.

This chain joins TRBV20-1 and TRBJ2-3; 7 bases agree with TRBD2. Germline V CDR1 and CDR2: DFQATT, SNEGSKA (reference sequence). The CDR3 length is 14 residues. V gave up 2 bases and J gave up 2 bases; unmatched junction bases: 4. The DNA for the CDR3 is TGCAGTGCTAGAACTAGCGCACCCACAGATACGCAGTATTTT. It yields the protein CSARTSAPTDTQYF.

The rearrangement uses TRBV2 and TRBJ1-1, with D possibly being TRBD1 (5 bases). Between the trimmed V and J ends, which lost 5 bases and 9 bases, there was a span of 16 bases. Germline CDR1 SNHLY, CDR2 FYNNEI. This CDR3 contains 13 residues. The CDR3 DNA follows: TGTGCCAGCAGTCCCTATCCACAGGAAAAAGCTTTCTTT. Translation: CASSPYPQEKAFF.

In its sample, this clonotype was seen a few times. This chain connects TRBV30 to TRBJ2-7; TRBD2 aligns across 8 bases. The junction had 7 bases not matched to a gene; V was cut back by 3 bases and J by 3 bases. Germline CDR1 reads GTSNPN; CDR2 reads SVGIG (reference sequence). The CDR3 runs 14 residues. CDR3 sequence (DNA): TGTGCCTGGAGACGAGCGGGAGATCTCTACGAGCAGTACTTC. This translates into CAWRRAGDLYEQYF.

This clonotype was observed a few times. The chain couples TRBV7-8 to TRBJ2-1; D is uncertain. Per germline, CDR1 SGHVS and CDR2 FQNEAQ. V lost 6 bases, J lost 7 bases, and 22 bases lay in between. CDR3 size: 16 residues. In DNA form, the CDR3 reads TGTGCCAGCAGTACCTATGCCTTAGTTTTGAGAAATGAGCAGTTCTTC. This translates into CASSTYALVLRNEQFF.

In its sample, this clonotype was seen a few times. CDR3 sequence: CASSPNVGDTETQYF. In DNA form, the CDR3 reads TGTGCCAGCTCACCAAATGTAGGGGACACGGAGACCCAGTACTTC. The genes are TRBV18 and TRBJ2-5; D might be TRBD1 (6 bases). The germline CDR1 and CDR2 sequences are KGHSH and LQKENI. This CDR3 has 15 amino acids. With 2 bases removed from V and 5 bases from J, the gap between germline ends came to 15 bases.

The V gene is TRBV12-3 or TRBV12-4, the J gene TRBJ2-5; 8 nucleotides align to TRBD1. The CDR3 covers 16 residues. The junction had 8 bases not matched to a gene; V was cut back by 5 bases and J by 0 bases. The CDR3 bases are TGTGCCAGCAGTCCCGGACAGGGCAGGTACCAAGAGACCCAGTACTTC. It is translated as CASSPGQGRYQETQYF.

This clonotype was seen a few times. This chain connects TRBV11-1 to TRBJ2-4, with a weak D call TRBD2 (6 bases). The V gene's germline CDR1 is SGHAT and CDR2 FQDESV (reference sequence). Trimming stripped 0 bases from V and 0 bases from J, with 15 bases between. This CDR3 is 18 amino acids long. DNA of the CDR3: TGTGCCAGCAGCTTAGCCCCGGGACTCAAGAAAGCCAAAAACATTCAGTACTTC. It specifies CASSLAPGLKKAKNIQYF.

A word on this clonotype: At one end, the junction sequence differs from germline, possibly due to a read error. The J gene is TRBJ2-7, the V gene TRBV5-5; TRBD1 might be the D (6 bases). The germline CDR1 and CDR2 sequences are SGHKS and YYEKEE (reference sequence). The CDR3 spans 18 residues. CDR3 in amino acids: CASSLEKRWTVLSYEQYF. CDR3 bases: TGTGCCAGCAGTTTGGAAAAACGTTGGACAGTTCTATCCTACGAGCAGTACTTC.

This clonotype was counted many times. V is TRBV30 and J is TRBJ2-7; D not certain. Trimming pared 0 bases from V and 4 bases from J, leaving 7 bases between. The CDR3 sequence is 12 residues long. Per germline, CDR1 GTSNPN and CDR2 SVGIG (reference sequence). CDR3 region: CAWSVDRYEQYF. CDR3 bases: TGTGCCTGGAGTGTGGACCGATACGAGCAGTACTTC.

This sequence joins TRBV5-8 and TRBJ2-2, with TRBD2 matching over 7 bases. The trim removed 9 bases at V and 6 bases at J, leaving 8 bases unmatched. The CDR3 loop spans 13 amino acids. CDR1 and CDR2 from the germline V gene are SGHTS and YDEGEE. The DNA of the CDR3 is TGTGCCATCCCCAGCGGGGAGTCCGGGGAGCTGTTTTTT. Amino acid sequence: CAIPSGESGELFF. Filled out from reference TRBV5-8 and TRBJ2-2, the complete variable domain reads EAGVTQSPTHLIKTRGQQATLRCSPISGHTSVYWYQQALGLGLQFLLWYDEGEERNRGNFPPRFSGRQFPNYSSELNVNALELEDSALYLCAIPSGESGELFFGEGSRLTVL.

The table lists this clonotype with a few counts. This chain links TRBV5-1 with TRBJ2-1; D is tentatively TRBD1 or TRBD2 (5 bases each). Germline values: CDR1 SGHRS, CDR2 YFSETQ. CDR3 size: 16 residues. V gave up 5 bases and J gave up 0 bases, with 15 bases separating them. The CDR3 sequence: CASRNGDPSSYNEQFF. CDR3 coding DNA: TGCGCCAGCAGGAATGGGGACCCCAGCTCCTACAATGAGCAGTTCTTC.

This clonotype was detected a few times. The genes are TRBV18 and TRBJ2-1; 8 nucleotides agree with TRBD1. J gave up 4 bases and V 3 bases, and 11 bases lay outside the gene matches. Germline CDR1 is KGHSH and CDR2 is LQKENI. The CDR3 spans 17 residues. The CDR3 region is CASSPYPQGARYNEQFF. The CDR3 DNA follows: TGTGCCAGCTCACCCTACCCCCAGGGGGCAAGGTACAATGAGCAGTTCTTC.